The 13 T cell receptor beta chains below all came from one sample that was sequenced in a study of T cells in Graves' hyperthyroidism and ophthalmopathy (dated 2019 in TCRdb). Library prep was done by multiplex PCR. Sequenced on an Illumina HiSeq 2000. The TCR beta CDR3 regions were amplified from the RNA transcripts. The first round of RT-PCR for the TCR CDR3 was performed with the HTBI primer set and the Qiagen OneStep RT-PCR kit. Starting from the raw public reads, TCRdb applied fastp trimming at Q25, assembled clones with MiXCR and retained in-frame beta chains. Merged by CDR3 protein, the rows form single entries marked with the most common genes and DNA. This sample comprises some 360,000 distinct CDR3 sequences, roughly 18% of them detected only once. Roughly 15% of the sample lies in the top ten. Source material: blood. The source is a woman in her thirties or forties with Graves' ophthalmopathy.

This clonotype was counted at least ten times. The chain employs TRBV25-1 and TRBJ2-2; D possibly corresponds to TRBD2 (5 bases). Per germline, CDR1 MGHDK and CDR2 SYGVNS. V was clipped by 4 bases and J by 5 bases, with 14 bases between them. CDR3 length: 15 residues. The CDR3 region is CASSAREGSTGELFF. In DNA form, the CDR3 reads TGTGCCAGCAGTGCCAGAGAGGGATCAACCGGGGAGCTGTTTTTT.

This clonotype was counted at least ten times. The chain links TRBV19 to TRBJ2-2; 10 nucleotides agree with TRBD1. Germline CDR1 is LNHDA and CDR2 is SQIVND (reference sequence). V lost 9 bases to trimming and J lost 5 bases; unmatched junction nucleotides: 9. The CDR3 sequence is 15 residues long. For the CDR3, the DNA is TGTGCCAGCTCTACCGGGACAGGGGTTACCGGGGAGCTGTTTTTT. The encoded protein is CASSTGTGVTGELFF.

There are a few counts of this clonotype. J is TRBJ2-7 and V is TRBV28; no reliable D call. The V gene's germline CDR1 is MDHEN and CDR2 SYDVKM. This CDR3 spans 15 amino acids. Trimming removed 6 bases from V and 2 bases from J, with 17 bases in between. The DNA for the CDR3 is TGTGCCAGCAGCCCCTCTGGCGTGAGAACCTACGAGCAGTACTTC. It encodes CASSPSGVRTYEQYF. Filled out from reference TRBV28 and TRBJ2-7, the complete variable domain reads DVKVTQSSRYLVKRTGEKVFLECVQDMDHENMFWYRQDPGLGLRLIYFSYDVKMKEKGDIPEGYSVSREKKERFSLILESASTNQTSMYLCASSPSGVRTYEQYFGPGTRLTVT.

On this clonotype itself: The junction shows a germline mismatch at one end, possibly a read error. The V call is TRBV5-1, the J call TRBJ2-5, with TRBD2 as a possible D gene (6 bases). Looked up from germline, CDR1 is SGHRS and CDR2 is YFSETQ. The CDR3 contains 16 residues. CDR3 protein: CASSFPTGGTGETLYF. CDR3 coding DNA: TGCGCCAGCAGCTTTCCAACTGGGGGAACGGGAGAGACCCTGTACTTC.

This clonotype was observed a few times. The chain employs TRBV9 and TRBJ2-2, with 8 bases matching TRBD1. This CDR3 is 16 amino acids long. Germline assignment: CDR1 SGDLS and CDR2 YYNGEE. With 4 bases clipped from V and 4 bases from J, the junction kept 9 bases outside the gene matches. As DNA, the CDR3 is TGTGCCAGCAGCCCTCCAGGACAGGGAGCCACCGGGGAGCTGTTTTTT. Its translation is CASSPPGQGATGELFF.

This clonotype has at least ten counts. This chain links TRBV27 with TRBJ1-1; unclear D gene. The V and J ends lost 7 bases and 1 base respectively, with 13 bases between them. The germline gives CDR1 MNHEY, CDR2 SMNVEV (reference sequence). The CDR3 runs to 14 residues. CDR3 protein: CASKPFQRNTEAFF. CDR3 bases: TGTGCCAGCAAACCCTTTCAGAGGAACACTGAAGCTTTCTTT.

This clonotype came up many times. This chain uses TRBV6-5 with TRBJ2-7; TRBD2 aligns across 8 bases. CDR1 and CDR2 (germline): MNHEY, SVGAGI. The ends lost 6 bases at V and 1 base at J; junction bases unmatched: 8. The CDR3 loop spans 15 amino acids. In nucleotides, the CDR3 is TGTGCCAGCAGCCCGGGGGGGTTATGGTCCTACGAGCAGTACTTC. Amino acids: CASSPGGLWSYEQYF.

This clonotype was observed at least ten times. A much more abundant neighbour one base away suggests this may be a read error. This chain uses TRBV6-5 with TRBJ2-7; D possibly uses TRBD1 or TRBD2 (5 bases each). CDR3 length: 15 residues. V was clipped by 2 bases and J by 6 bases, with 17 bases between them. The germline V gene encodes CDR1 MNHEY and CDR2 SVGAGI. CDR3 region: CASSYQGSGNFEQYF. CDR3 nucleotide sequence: TGTGCCAGCAGTTACCAGGGTTCGGGGAACTTCGAGCAGTACTTC.

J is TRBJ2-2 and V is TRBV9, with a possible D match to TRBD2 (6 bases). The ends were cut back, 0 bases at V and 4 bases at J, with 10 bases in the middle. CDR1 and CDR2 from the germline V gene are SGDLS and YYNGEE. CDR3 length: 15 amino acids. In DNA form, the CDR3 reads TGTGCCAGCAGCGTAGCGTGGCGGGGCACCGGGGAGCTGTTTTTT. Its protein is CASSVAWRGTGELFF.

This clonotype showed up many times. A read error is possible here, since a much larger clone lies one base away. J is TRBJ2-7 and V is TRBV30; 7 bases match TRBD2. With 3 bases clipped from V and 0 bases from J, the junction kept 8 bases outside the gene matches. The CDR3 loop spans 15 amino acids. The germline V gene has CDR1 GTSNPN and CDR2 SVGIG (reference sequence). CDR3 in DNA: TGTGCCTGGAGCCTACGACTAGCCAGCTCCTACGAGCAGTACTTC. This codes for CAWSLRLASSYEQYF. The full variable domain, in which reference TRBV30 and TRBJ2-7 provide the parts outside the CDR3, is SQTIHQWPATLVQPVGSPLSLECTVEGTSNPNLYWYRQAAGRGLQLLFYSVGIGQISSEVPQNLSASRPQDRQFILSSKKLLLSDSGFYLCAWSLRLASSYEQYFGPGTRLTVT.

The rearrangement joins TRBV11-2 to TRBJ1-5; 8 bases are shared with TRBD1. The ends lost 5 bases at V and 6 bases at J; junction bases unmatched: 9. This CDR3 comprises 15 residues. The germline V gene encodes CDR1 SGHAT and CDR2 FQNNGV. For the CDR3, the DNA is TGTGCCAGCAGCCATGCAGGGGGCGCCGTTCAGCCCCAGCATTTT. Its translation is CASSHAGGAVQPQHF. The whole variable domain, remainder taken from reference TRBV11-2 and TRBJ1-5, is EAGVAQSPRYKIIEKRQSVAFWCNPISGHATLYWYQQILGQGPKLLIQFQNNGVVDDSQLPKDRFSAERLKGVDSTLKIQPAKLEDSAVYLCASSHAGGAVQPQHFGDGTRLSIL.

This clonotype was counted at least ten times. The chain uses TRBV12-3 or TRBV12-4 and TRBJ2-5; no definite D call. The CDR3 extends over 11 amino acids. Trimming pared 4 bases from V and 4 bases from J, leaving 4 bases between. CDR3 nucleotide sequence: TGTGCCAGCAGTTCCCCAGAGACCCAGTACTTC. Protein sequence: CASSSPETQYF.

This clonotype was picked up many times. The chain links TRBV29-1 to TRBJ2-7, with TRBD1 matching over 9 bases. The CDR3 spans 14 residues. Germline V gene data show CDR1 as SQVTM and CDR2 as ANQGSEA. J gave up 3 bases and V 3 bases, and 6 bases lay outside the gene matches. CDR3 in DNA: TGCAGCGTTGAGGATAGGACAGGGGACTACGAGCAGTACTTC. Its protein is CSVEDRTGDYEQYF.